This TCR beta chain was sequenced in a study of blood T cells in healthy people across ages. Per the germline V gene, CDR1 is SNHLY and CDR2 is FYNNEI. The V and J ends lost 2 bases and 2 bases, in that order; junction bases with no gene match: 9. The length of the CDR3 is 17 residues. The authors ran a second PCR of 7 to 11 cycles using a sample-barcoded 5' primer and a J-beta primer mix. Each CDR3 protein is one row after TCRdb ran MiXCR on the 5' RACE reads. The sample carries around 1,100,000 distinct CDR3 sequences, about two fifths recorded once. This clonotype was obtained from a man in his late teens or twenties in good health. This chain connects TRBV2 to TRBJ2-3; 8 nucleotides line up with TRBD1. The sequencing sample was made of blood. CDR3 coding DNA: TGTGCCAGCAGTGAAAGTTCAGGGACAGGTTACACAGATACGCAGTATTTT. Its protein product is CASSESSGTGYTDTQYF.